The clone carrying this T cell receptor (beta chain) has at least ten counts. Antigen unknown. This entry is derived from a study of CD8 T cells in ankylosing spondylitis. Whole-study findings and limits: Disease-associated clonotypes exhibited CD8+ identity and were relatively infrequent in peripheral blood.

Germline V CDR1 and CDR2: SGHAT, FQNNGV. The CDR3 runs to 16 residues. V was pared by 1 base and J by 7 bases, with 16 bases between. TCRdb reprocessed the 5' RACE reads via MiXCR and lists one record per CDR3 protein. The repertoire includes 50,000 to 60,000 distinct CDR3 sequences, about 7% of them detected once, and 7.5% to 10% sits in the top ten. The chain links TRBV11-2 to TRBJ2-2; D is unclear. The TCR was taken from a female donor with ankylosing spondylitis or in good health (not recorded which). The sample was blood, either unsorted or a sorted T cell fraction (not recorded which). In DNA, the CDR3 is TGTGCCAGCAGCTTAGTATTGAGGCGCGGTCACGGGGAGCTGTTTTTT. As protein: CASSLVLRRGHGELFF.